The 26 T cell receptor beta chains reported below all come from one sample, sequenced in a study of T-cell reconstitution after alpha-beta-depleted transplantation in children. During its preparation, the TCRbeta library received unique molecular identifiers. In TCRdb, the PCR reads were re-called with MiXCR into one record per CDR3 protein. Among 250,000 to 300,000 distinct CDR3 sequences listed, about a tenth were seen once. Sequenced here: PBMCs, sampled before TCRalphabeta/CD19-depleted stem cell transplant. Receptors were obtained from a boy younger than two with acute myeloid leukemia, due to receive a stem cell transplant.

This clonotype was picked up many times. The genes are TRBV20-1 and TRBJ2-5; TRBD1 matches at 8 bases. The V gene's germline CDR1 is DFQATT and CDR2 SNEGSKA (reference sequence). The ends lost 3 bases at V and 4 bases at J; junction bases unmatched: 10. This CDR3 is built from 15 residues. The CDR3 region is CSASLTGGPTETQYF. CDR3 DNA: TGCAGTGCTAGTCTTACAGGGGGTCCTACAGAGACCCAGTACTTC.

This clonotype was picked up many times. The rearrangement links TRBV19 to TRBJ2-1; 13 bases line up with TRBD2. Germline CDR1 is LNHDA and CDR2 is SQIVND (reference sequence). There are 14 residues in the CDR3. Trimming cost V 6 bases and J 5 bases; bases outside gene matches: 1. The CDR3 loop is CASRTSGGHNEQFF. The CDR3 DNA follows: TGTGCCAGTAGGACTAGCGGGGGGCACAATGAGCAGTTCTTC.

This clonotype was recorded many times. The rearrangement links TRBV11-2 to TRBJ2-7, with 8 bases identical to TRBD1. The V segment lost 1 base and the J segment 5 bases; nucleotides outside the gene matches: 7. CDR1 is SGHAT and CDR2 is FQNNGV in the germline V gene. This CDR3 comprises 15 residues. The CDR3 DNA reads TGTGCCAGCAGCTTAGTCGGACAGGGTAAGGACGAGCAGTACTTC. Its translation is CASSLVGQGKDEQYF.

This clonotype has ten or more counts. The chain joins TRBV25-1 to TRBJ2-1; 7 bases map to TRBD2. Per germline, CDR1 MGHDK and CDR2 SYGVNS. With 3 bases clipped from V and 5 bases from J, the junction kept 4 bases outside the gene matches. This CDR3 comprises 14 residues. CDR3 residues: CASSDGGRHNEQFF. The CDR3 nucleotides read TGTGCCAGCAGTGATGGCGGGAGACACAATGAGCAGTTCTTC.

This clonotype was seen repeatedly, ten times or more. CDR3 in DNA: TGTGCCAGCAGCTTAAAAAGCAGGGACCCCACTGAAGCTTTCTTT. Translation: CASSLKSRDPTEAFF. The chain recombines TRBV11-2 with TRBJ1-1; a weak D match, TRBD1 (5 bases). This CDR3 has 15 amino acids. Looked up from germline, CDR1 is SGHAT and CDR2 is FQNNGV. Trimming removed 2 bases at V and 4 bases at J, with 14 bases between.

This chain joins TRBV6-1 and TRBJ2-7, with D perhaps being TRBD1 or TRBD2 (5 bases each). The ends were cut back, 6 bases at V and 1 base at J, with 22 bases in the middle. CDR3 length equals 17 residues. The germline CDR1 and CDR2 sequences are MNHNS and SASEGT. The CDR3 DNA reads TGTGCCAGCAGGAAAGGGACCGACGTACCATGGTCCTACGAGCAGTACTTC. It codes for CASRKGTDVPWSYEQYF.

The sample holds many counts of this clonotype. The chain uses TRBV4-3 and TRBJ2-7; 9 bases are shared with TRBD1. Germline assignment: CDR1 LGHNA and CDR2 YSLEER. J lost 2 bases, V lost 4 bases, and 6 bases had no gene match. The CDR3 contains 15 residues. In nucleotides, the CDR3 is TGCGCCAGCAGCCCCGACAGGGGGGAAACCTACGAGCAGTACTTC. Translating it yields CASSPDRGETYEQYF.

This clonotype was seen many times. The V call is TRBV5-1, the J call TRBJ2-5; 15 positions match TRBD2. The CDR3 consists of 18 residues. The germline V gene encodes CDR1 SGHRS and CDR2 YFSETQ. The J segment lost 0 bases and the V segment lost 3 bases, leaving 6 bases of the junction unmatched. CDR3 protein: CASSSGLAGGAYQETQYF. The CDR3 nucleotides are TGCGCCAGCAGCTCGGGACTAGCGGGAGGTGCGTACCAAGAGACCCAGTACTTC.

This clonotype appeared many times. The V gene is TRBV12-3 or TRBV12-4, the J gene TRBJ2-1; a weak D match, TRBD1 (5 bases). The CDR3 consists of 13 residues. Trimming took off 10 bases at V and 0 bases at J, with 10 bases between the two ends. Written as DNA, the CDR3 is TGTGCCACACAGGAACCCTCCTACAATGAGCAGTTCTTC. Its translation is CATQEPSYNEQFF.

This clonotype was recorded many times. The rearrangement joins TRBV29-1 to TRBJ2-3; tentative D call: TRBD2 (6 bases). Trimming cost V 2 bases and J 5 bases, with 14 bases left between them. This CDR3 spans 14 amino acids. CDR1 and CDR2 from the germline V gene are SQVTM and ANQGSEA. The CDR3 sequence: CSVERPLGGDTQYF. In nucleotides, the CDR3 is TGCAGCGTTGAACGCCCTCTCGGGGGAGATACGCAGTATTTT.

Many counts were recorded for this clonotype. The chain has TRBV4-3 and TRBJ2-5, with D perhaps TRBD1 (6 bases). Germline V gives CDR1 LGHNA, CDR2 YSLEER. The germline V and J ends were trimmed by 2 bases and 14 bases, with 18 bases remaining between them. The CDR3 is made up of 13 amino acids. For the CDR3, the DNA is TGCGCCAGCAGCCAAACAGGGACCCAGCCGTCCTACTTC. Protein: CASSQTGTQPSYF.

This clonotype came up many times. The rearrangement uses TRBV7-9 and TRBJ2-3; 9 positions match TRBD2. This CDR3 region has 15 residues. Per the germline V gene, CDR1 is SEHNR and CDR2 is FQNEAQ (reference sequence). V was clipped by 6 bases and J by 2 bases; unmatched bases: 6. The chain's CDR3 is CASSLRGGDTDTQYF. CDR3 bases: TGTGCCAGCAGTCTGCGGGGGGGCGACACAGATACGCAGTATTTT.

This clonotype was seen repeatedly, ten times or more. This chain uses TRBV28 with TRBJ1-4; TRBD1 is a possible D gene (6 bases). Trimming shortened V by 3 bases and J by 0 bases, and 8 bases separated the two germline ends. CDR1 and CDR2 from the germline V gene are MDHEN and SYDVKM. The CDR3 length is 15 residues. CDR3 residues: CASSFGGPTNEKLFF. In nucleotides, the CDR3 is TGTGCCAGCAGTTTTGGGGGGCCAACTAATGAAAAACTGTTTTTT.

Many counts were recorded for this clonotype. CDR3 coding DNA: TGTGCCAGCAGTACGCCGGGACACCTCTCTGGAAACACCATATATTTT. It translates to CASSTPGHLSGNTIYF. The rearrangement uses TRBV28 and TRBJ1-3, with D possibly being TRBD1 (6 bases). Germline CDR1 reads MDHEN; CDR2 reads SYDVKM. CDR3 length: 16 residues. Trimming cost V 5 bases and J 0 bases, with 14 bases left between them.

This clonotype has ten or more counts. J is TRBJ2-7 and V is TRBV10-3; TRBD2 matches 14 bases. The V segment lost 8 bases and the J segment 5 bases; nucleotides outside the gene matches: 8. The CDR3 sequence is 15 residues long. CDR1 is ENHRY, CDR2 SYGVKD, per germline. CDR3 in DNA: TGTGCCATCCGACTAGCGGGAGGGCCAGGAAACGAGCAGTACTTC. It encodes CAIRLAGGPGNEQYF.

The rearrangement joins TRBV20-1 to TRBJ2-7; no clear D gene. The germline CDR1 and CDR2 sequences are DFQATT and SNEGSKA (reference sequence). This CDR3 is 13 amino acids long. The germline V and J ends were trimmed by 2 bases and 3 bases, with 11 bases remaining between them. CDR3: CSARFSGYYEQYF. The CDR3 DNA follows: TGCAGTGCTAGATTTTCCGGATACTACGAGCAGTACTTC.

This clonotype was observed many times. V gene TRBV4-2 combines with J gene TRBJ2-7, with no clear D. CDR1 is LGHNA, CDR2 YNFKEQ, per germline. Trimming stripped 0 bases from V and 0 bases from J, with 9 bases between. The CDR3 has 15 residues. CDR3 in amino acids: CASSQDPGVSYEQYF. The CDR3 bases are TGTGCCAGCAGCCAAGATCCGGGTGTCTCCTACGAGCAGTACTTC.

In this sample, this clonotype turned up a few times. The chain is built from TRBV7-9 and TRBJ2-5; D perhaps matches TRBD1 (6 bases). The V gene's germline CDR1 is SEHNR and CDR2 FQNEAQ (reference sequence). There are 17 residues in the CDR3. The V end was cut by 0 bases, the J end by 4 bases, with 18 bases between. The CDR3, as DNA: TGTGCCAGCAGCTTAGCCGCCCACAGGGACGGGGTAGAGACCCAGTACTTC. Translating gives CASSLAAHRDGVETQYF. The whole variable domain, filled in from reference TRBV7-9 and TRBJ2-5, reads DTGVSQNPRHKITKRGQNVTFRCDPISEHNRLYWYRQTLGQGPEFLTYFQNEAQLEKSRLLSDRFSAERPKGSFSTLEIQRTEQGDSAMYLCASSLAAHRDGVETQYFGPGTRLLVL.

This clonotype showed up many times. This chain joins TRBV5-1 and TRBJ2-5, with a weak D call TRBD2 (5 bases). The CDR3 sequence is 15 residues long. Germline CDR1 is SGHRS and CDR2 is YFSETQ. Trimming shortened V by 4 bases and J by 0 bases, and 13 bases separated the two germline ends. The DNA for the CDR3 is TGCGCCAGCAGCCGGGCGGGCCTGTACCAAGAGACCCAGTACTTC. Translated, it gives CASSRAGLYQETQYF.

This clonotype was seen only a few times. The CDR3 DNA reads as TGTGCCAGCAGCTCTCACAGGGCAGAGACCCAGTACTTC. Residues: CASSSHRAETQYF. This chain uses TRBV7-6 with TRBJ2-5, with D possibly TRBD1 on 6 matching bases. Trimming took off 4 bases at V and 4 bases at J, with 10 bases between the two ends. CDR1 and CDR2 (germline): SGHVS, FNYEAQ. The CDR3 is made up of 13 amino acids.

This clonotype was observed at least ten times. The J gene is TRBJ2-1, the V gene TRBV7-9, with TRBD1 matching over 8 bases. The length of the CDR3 is 16 residues. Germline lookup yields CDR1 SEHNR and CDR2 FQNEAQ (reference sequence). V shed 1 base, J shed 2 bases, and the junction held 4 bases outside the gene matches. CDR3 protein: CASSLGTGSTYNEQFF. CDR3 nucleotide sequence: TGTGCCAGCAGCTTAGGGACAGGGAGCACCTACAATGAGCAGTTCTTC.

This clonotype was seen ten or more times. V is TRBV29-1 and J is TRBJ1-2; D unresolved. V lost 4 bases and J 1 base, leaving 10 bases between the germline ends. CDR1 is SQVTM, CDR2 ANQGSEA, per germline. CDR3 size: 13 residues. The CDR3 is CSVGQRLNYGYTF. In DNA form, the CDR3 reads TGCAGCGTTGGGCAGCGACTTAACTATGGCTACACCTTC. The full variable domain, in which reference TRBV29-1 and TRBJ1-2 provide the parts outside the CDR3, is SAVISQKPSRDICQRGTSLTIQCQVDSQVTMMFWYRQQPGQSLTLIATANQGSEATYESGFVIDKFPISRPNLTFSTLTVSNMSPEDSSIYLCSVGQRLNYGYTFGSGTRLTVV.

This chain links TRBV11-2 with TRBJ2-2; weak D call: TRBD2 (5 bases). Germline V gene lookup returns CDR1 SGHAT and CDR2 FQNNGV. The CDR3 length is 17 residues. V was clipped by 2 bases and J by 5 bases, with 18 bases between them. CDR3: CASSLFKFSGPTGELFF. Here the CDR3 DNA reads TGTGCCAGCAGCTTATTTAAGTTCAGCGGTCCGACCGGGGAGCTGTTTTTT.

This sequence joins TRBV12-5 and TRBJ1-1; no firm D call. Germline V lookup: CDR1 LGHNT, CDR2 FRNRAP. Trimming cost V 7 bases and J 4 bases, with 13 bases left between them. This CDR3 is 13 amino acids long. CDR3 loop: CASAPRGGTEAFF. Here the CDR3 DNA reads TGTGCTAGTGCCCCCCGGGGAGGCACTGAAGCTTTCTTT.

This sequence joins TRBV20-1 and TRBJ2-3; 8 positions agree with TRBD1. The CDR3 sequence is 18 residues long. Germline CDR1 is DFQATT and CDR2 is SNEGSKA (reference sequence). The CDR3 is CRGQGAGFSAGGADTQYF. CDR3 coding DNA: TGCAGGGGTCAGGGGGCGGGCTTTTCCGCTGGTGGGGCAGATACGCAGTATTTT.

This clonotype was observed many times. V usage is TRBV20-1 and J usage is TRBJ1-2; D uncertain. Per the germline V gene, CDR1 is DFQATT and CDR2 is SNEGSKA (reference sequence). V shed 0 bases and J shed 8 bases, with 16 bases lying between them. This CDR3 spans 14 amino acids. The CDR3 DNA sequence: TGCAGTGCTAGAGATTTGCCCGGGTTGGGCGGCTACACCTTC. Translation gives CSARDLPGLGGYTF.